Reported below is one TCR beta chain. TCR beta was sequenced from blood CD8+ and CD4+ T cells. V shed 0 bases, J shed 5 bases, and the junction held 4 bases outside the gene matches. The CDR3 sequence is 16 residues long. Germline V gives CDR1 MNHEY, CDR2 SMNVEV (reference sequence). RNA, at about 0.5 to 1 ug, was reverse transcribed with random hexamers. Amplification of TCR beta CDR3 was carried out by immunoSEQ multiplex PCR, which covered 54 Vbeta and 13 Jbeta segments. In TCRdb, the immunoSEQ multiplex PCR reads were re-called with MiXCR into one record per CDR3 protein. This table has some 300,000 distinct CDR3 sequences, about 89% appearing once. This entry is derived from a study of CD8 T cells in Susac syndrome.

The specimen sequenced was CD8+ T cells from PBMCs. The sequence was collected from a human donor with multiple sclerosis. V is TRBV27 and J is TRBJ2-1, with 10 bases that match TRBD2. DNA of the CDR3: TGTGCCAGCAGTTTATCAGTAGCGGGAGGCCACAATGAGCAGTTCTTC. Residues: CASSLSVAGGHNEQFF.